This T cell receptor beta chain came from a study of cytomegalovirus exposure and HLA in healthy donors. Trimming took 1 base from V and 0 from J, leaving 12 bases between them. Germline V gives CDR1 MNHEY, CDR2 SVGAGI. The CDR3 is made up of 16 amino acids. This clone was counted between two and nine times. This PCR relied on a set of 60 Vbeta primers and 13 Jbeta primers. The method was immunoSEQ multiplex PCR; TCRdb's version includes in-frame clones alone and lacks a portion of them. The top ten hold almost 7.5% of the sample, which has over 65,000 clones, about 68% seen once. Sequenced: PBMCs. This chain links TRBV6-5 with TRBJ1-1; D unclear. The receptor comes from a woman younger than 45 in good health and CMV-seropositive. This CDR3 is CASSYYSYGLNTEAFF. Written as DNA, the CDR3 is TGTGCCAGCAGTTACTACAGTTACGGATTGAACACTGAAGCTTTCTTT.